The rows below give T cell receptor beta chains drawn from one sample of a study of T cells in localized non-small cell lung cancer. The table came from immunoSEQ multiplex PCR; TCRdb's copy has only in-frame clones and leaves some out. The sample shows 1,500 to 2,000 clones, less than 30% of them seen only once. Sample: normal lung tissue next to the tumor, taken before any cancer treatment. The receptors stem from a female donor at least 60 years old with stage I lung adenocarcinoma. Each CDR3 is given with its conserved first and last residue. D genes are given only for firm matches. Clone size is not always given. Where it is, it says once, few, many or a class for expanded clones.

v_gene: TRBV9
j_gene: TRBJ2-1
abundance: NA
d_gene: TRBD2
CDR3nt: TGTGCCAGCAGCGTAGGTGGGAGGGGATGGGATGAGCAGTTCTTC
CDR3aa: CASSVGGRGWDEQFF

v_gene: TRBV19
j_gene: TRBJ1-3
abundance: NA
d_gene: TRBD1
CDR3nt: TGTGCCAGTACCCGGGGGGGACAGGTGATCTCTGGAAACACCATATATTTT
CDR3aa: CASTRGGQVISGNTIYF

v_gene: TRBV1
j_gene: TRBJ2-1
abundance: few
d_gene: NA
CDR3nt: TGCGCCAGCAGGTTGGATAGGGGAGGCAATGAGCAGTTCTTC
CDR3aa: CASRLDRGGNEQFF

v_gene: TRBV18
j_gene: TRBJ1-4
abundance: few
d_gene: NA
CDR3nt: TGTGCCAGCTCACCAGGACATGACAATGAAAAACTGTTTTTT
CDR3aa: CASSPGHDNEKLFF

v_gene: TRBV30
j_gene: TRBJ2-3
abundance: NA
d_gene: NA
CDR3nt: TGTGCCTGGAGTGTACCCCCAGATACGCAGTATTTT
CDR3aa: CAWSVPPDTQYF

v_gene: TRBV28
j_gene: TRBJ2-2
abundance: NA
d_gene: TRBD2
CDR3nt: TGTGCCAGCAGTTTCGCGGGGGGGAGCACCGGGGAGCTGTTTTTT
CDR3aa: CASSFAGGSTGELFF

v_gene: TRBV29-1
j_gene: TRBJ1-2
abundance: few
d_gene: TRBD1
CDR3nt: TGCAGCGTTGAGGACAGGGGGGGATATGGCTACACCTTC
CDR3aa: CSVEDRGGYGYTF

v_gene: TRBV10-1
j_gene: TRBJ2-1
abundance: once
d_gene: TRBD1
CDR3nt: TGCGCCAGCAGTGAGTCCGGGACAGAAGACAATGAGCAGTTCTTC
CDR3aa: CASSESGTEDNEQFF

v_gene: TRBV28
j_gene: TRBJ2-3
abundance: NA
d_gene: TRBD2
CDR3nt: TGTGCCAGCAGGCCCCTAGCGGTGCTAGCGGGAGATACGCAGTATTTT
CDR3aa: CASRPLAVLAGDTQYF

v_gene: TRBV9
j_gene: TRBJ1-3
abundance: few
d_gene: NA
CDR3nt: TGTGCCAGCAGCGTAGGAGGAGGGACTGGAAACACCATATATTTT
CDR3aa: CASSVGGGTGNTIYF

v_gene: TRBV9
j_gene: TRBJ2-5
abundance: few
d_gene: NA
CDR3nt: TGTGCCAGCAATAGGCAGATAGAGACCCAGTACTTC
CDR3aa: CASNRQIETQYF

v_gene: TRBV6-8
j_gene: TRBJ2-2
abundance: few
d_gene: TRBD2
CDR3nt: TGTGCCAGCAGTAGACTAGCGGGGGACACCGGGGAGCTGTTTTTT
CDR3aa: CASSRLAGDTGELFF

v_gene: TRBV28
j_gene: TRBJ1-2
abundance: NA
d_gene: TRBD1
CDR3nt: TGTGCCAGCAGTTTGGTACAGGGGGCGAATGGCTACACCTTC
CDR3aa: CASSLVQGANGYTF

v_gene: TRBV4-1
j_gene: TRBJ1-1
abundance: few
d_gene: NA
CDR3nt: TGCGCCAGCAGCCAAGCGAGTCTGAACACTGAAGCTTTCTTT
CDR3aa: CASSQASLNTEAFF

v_gene: TRBV11-3
j_gene: TRBJ1-4
abundance: NA
d_gene: TRBD1
CDR3nt: TGTGCCAGCAGCTTATTAGGGGACAGGGTCTATGAAAAACTGTTTTTT
CDR3aa: CASSLLGDRVYEKLFF

v_gene: TRBV11-3
j_gene: TRBJ2-2
abundance: large
d_gene: NA
CDR3nt: TGTGCCAGCAGCCCCGAGGTTTTTACCGGGGAGCTGTTTTTT
CDR3aa: CASSPEVFTGELFF

v_gene: TRBV19
j_gene: TRBJ2-3
abundance: few
d_gene: NA
CDR3nt: TGTGCCAGTAGCCTAGCCCTAGGCGGGGCTAGCACAGATACGCAGTATTTT
CDR3aa: CASSLALGGASTDTQYF

v_gene: TRBV11-1
j_gene: TRBJ1-3
abundance: few
d_gene: NA
CDR3nt: TGTGCCAGCAGCTTAAAGCTAAGCTCTGGAAACACCATATATTTT
CDR3aa: CASSLKLSSGNTIYF

v_gene: TRBV6-8
j_gene: TRBJ2-2
abundance: few
d_gene: TRBD1
CDR3nt: TGTGCCAGCAACCAGGGGGCTAACACCGGGGAGCTGTTTTTT
CDR3aa: CASNQGANTGELFF

v_gene: TRBV6-8
j_gene: TRBJ2-7
abundance: NA
d_gene: NA
CDR3nt: TGTGCCAGCAACTCGGAGACGAGCTCCTACGAGCAGTACTTC
CDR3aa: CASNSETSSYEQYF

v_gene: TRBV11-3
j_gene: TRBJ2-1
abundance: NA
d_gene: NA
CDR3nt: TGTGCCAGCGGTAGACTAACCGGGACACGAGAGCAGTTCTTC
CDR3aa: CASGRLTGTREQFF

v_gene: TRBV9
j_gene: TRBJ1-1
abundance: NA
d_gene: NA
CDR3nt: TGTGCCAGCAGCATCAGCGGGGGCACTGAAGCTTTCTTT
CDR3aa: CASSISGGTEAFF

v_gene: TRBV6-8
j_gene: TRBJ1-3
abundance: few
d_gene: TRBD1
CDR3nt: TGTGCCAGCAGTTACTCGATTCGACAGGGAGGTGGAAACACCATATATTTT
CDR3aa: CASSYSIRQGGGNTIYF

v_gene: TRBV6-1
j_gene: TRBJ1-2
abundance: few
d_gene: NA
CDR3nt: TGTGCCAGCAGTGAAGGACAGAGCTATGGCTACACCTTC
CDR3aa: CASSEGQSYGYTF

v_gene: TRBV12-5
j_gene: TRBJ1-1
abundance: few
d_gene: TRBD1
CDR3nt: TGTGCTAGTGGAGGACAGGGGATGAACACTGAAGCTTTCTTT
CDR3aa: CASGGQGMNTEAFF

v_gene: TRBV28
j_gene: TRBJ1-3
abundance: few
d_gene: TRBD1
CDR3nt: TGTGCCAGCAGTTCACAGGGGCGGGACACCATATATTTT
CDR3aa: CASSSQGRDTIYF

v_gene: TRBV18
j_gene: TRBJ2-7
abundance: NA
d_gene: NA
CDR3nt: TGTGCCAGCTCACCACAGGGGGCGGGATACGAGCAGTACTTC
CDR3aa: CASSPQGAGYEQYF

v_gene: TRBV11-3
j_gene: TRBJ2-1
abundance: few
d_gene: TRBD2
CDR3nt: TGTGCCAGCAGCTTTGTTGGCGGGAGTTCCCATGAGCAGTTCTTC
CDR3aa: CASSFVGGSSHEQFF

v_gene: TRBV11-3
j_gene: TRBJ2-7
abundance: few
d_gene: NA
CDR3nt: TGTGCCAGCAGCTTGCAAAGGGTCTCCTACGAGCAGTACTTC
CDR3aa: CASSLQRVSYEQYF

v_gene: TRBV9
j_gene: TRBJ2-1
abundance: medium-sized
d_gene: NA
CDR3nt: TGTGCCAGCAGTACTGCGACTCAACCTAGGTATGAGCAGTTCTTC
CDR3aa: CASSTATQPRYEQFF

v_gene: TRBV9
j_gene: TRBJ1-5
abundance: few
d_gene: TRBD1
CDR3nt: TGTGCCAGCAGCGTAGAAGGGACAGGGAAGCAGCCCCAGCATTTT
CDR3aa: CASSVEGTGKQPQHF

v_gene: TRBV15
j_gene: TRBJ2-5
abundance: NA
d_gene: NA
CDR3nt: TGTGCCACCAGGGAGGGGGCAGGGGTCGAGGAGACCCAGTACTTC
CDR3aa: CATREGAGVEETQYF

v_gene: TRBV4-1
j_gene: TRBJ2-7
abundance: few
d_gene: TRBD2
CDR3nt: TGCGCCAGCAGTGCCGGGACTAGCGGGGGGGCTCATAGGTCCTACGAGCAGTACTTC
CDR3aa: CASSAGTSGGAHRSYEQYF

v_gene: TRBV11-3
j_gene: TRBJ2-3
abundance: NA
d_gene: NA
CDR3nt: TGTGCCAGCAGCTTAGGCGTAGGCACAGATACGCAGTATTTT
CDR3aa: CASSLGVGTDTQYF

v_gene: TRBV19
j_gene: TRBJ1-1
abundance: NA
d_gene: NA
CDR3nt: TGTGCCAGTAGTCCGAGACTCATAGGGGACACTGAAGCTTTCTTT
CDR3aa: CASSPRLIGDTEAFF

v_gene: TRBV19
j_gene: TRBJ1-2
abundance: NA
d_gene: NA
CDR3nt: TGTGCCAGTAGTATAGACAGCCAACCTATCTATGGCTACACCTTC
CDR3aa: CASSIDSQPIYGYTF

v_gene: TRBV30
j_gene: TRBJ1-2
abundance: few
d_gene: NA
CDR3nt: TGTGCCTGGGACAGGAGAGAAAGAGGCTACACCTTC
CDR3aa: CAWDRRERGYTF

v_gene: TRBV11-3
j_gene: TRBJ2-1
abundance: few
d_gene: TRBD2
CDR3nt: TGTGCCAGCAGCTCCATAGGGGGAGCGGGAGGAATTCCTGAGCAGTTCTTC
CDR3aa: CASSSIGGAGGIPEQFF

v_gene: TRBV19
j_gene: TRBJ2-6
abundance: NA
d_gene: NA
CDR3nt: TGTGCCAGTAGTATAAGAGCCGTGGGGAGGGCCAACGTCCTGACTTTC
CDR3aa: CASSIRAVGRANVLTF

v_gene: TRBV11-3
j_gene: TRBJ1-1
abundance: NA
d_gene: TRBD1
CDR3nt: TGTGCCAGCAGCGCACAGGGGGCGAACACTGAAGCTTTCTTT
CDR3aa: CASSAQGANTEAFF

v_gene: TRBV29-1
j_gene: TRBJ1-5
abundance: few
d_gene: TRBD1
CDR3nt: TGCAGCGTTTCGACAGGGGTAGGACAGCCCCAGCATTTT
CDR3aa: CSVSTGVGQPQHF

v_gene: TRBV14
j_gene: TRBJ2-5
abundance: once
d_gene: NA
CDR3nt: TGTGCCAGCAGCCAAAACAGCCAAGAGACCCAGTACTTC
CDR3aa: CASSQNSQETQYF

v_gene: TRBV30
j_gene: TRBJ1-5
abundance: NA
d_gene: TRBD1
CDR3nt: TGTGCCTGTCGGGACAGCTCTCTTAAGAGTCAGCCCCAGCATTTT
CDR3aa: CACRDSSLKSQPQHF

v_gene: TRBV25-1
j_gene: TRBJ1-2
abundance: NA
d_gene: NA
CDR3nt: TGTGCCAGCAGTTACCAGGGATATGGCTACACCTTC
CDR3aa: CASSYQGYGYTF

v_gene: TRBV30
j_gene: TRBJ1-5
abundance: once
d_gene: NA
CDR3nt: TGTGCCTGGAGTGTAAATGGAGGGAAGCCCCAGCATTTT
CDR3aa: CAWSVNGGKPQHF

v_gene: TRBV18
j_gene: TRBJ2-1
abundance: few
d_gene: TRBD1
CDR3nt: TGTGCCAGCTCGCCTCCGGGACAGGTGTTAAATGAGCAGTTCTTC
CDR3aa: CASSPPGQVLNEQFF

v_gene: TRBV9
j_gene: TRBJ2-5
abundance: few
d_gene: TRBD1
CDR3nt: TGTGCCAGCAGCCCCGGGACAGCTGAGACCCAGTACTTC
CDR3aa: CASSPGTAETQYF

v_gene: TRBV5-1
j_gene: TRBJ1-1
abundance: NA
d_gene: TRBD1
CDR3nt: TGCGCCAGCAGCTCGGGACAGGGCGCTGGAACTGAAGCTTTCTTT
CDR3aa: CASSSGQGAGTEAFF

v_gene: TRBV19
j_gene: TRBJ2-1
abundance: once
d_gene: NA
CDR3nt: TGTGCCAGCCGGGACCTCCTCAATGAGCAGTTCTTC
CDR3aa: CASRDLLNEQFF

v_gene: TRBV11-3
j_gene: TRBJ2-2
abundance: NA
d_gene: TRBD2
CDR3nt: TGTGCCAGCAGCCCCCCAGCGGGATACACCGGGGAGCTGTTTTTT
CDR3aa: CASSPPAGYTGELFF

v_gene: TRBV28
j_gene: TRBJ1-4
abundance: few
d_gene: NA
CDR3nt: TGTGCCAGCAGTTTATTAGGGTCCGCAACTAATGAAAAACTGTTTTTT
CDR3aa: CASSLLGSATNEKLFF

v_gene: TRBV19
j_gene: TRBJ2-5
abundance: NA
d_gene: TRBD1
CDR3nt: TGTGCCAGTCGGAACAGGGGGGAGACCCAGTACTTC
CDR3aa: CASRNRGETQYF

v_gene: TRBV5-1
j_gene: TRBJ2-2
abundance: NA
d_gene: NA
CDR3nt: TGCGCCAGCAGCTTGGCATTAAGAGGGGACACCGGGGAGCTGTTTTTT
CDR3aa: CASSLALRGDTGELFF

v_gene: TRBV19
j_gene: TRBJ1-5
abundance: few
d_gene: TRBD1
CDR3nt: TGTGCCAGTAGTCTAGTCAGGGGGGACAATCAGCCCCAGCATTTT
CDR3aa: CASSLVRGDNQPQHF

v_gene: TRBV28
j_gene: TRBJ1-5
abundance: NA
d_gene: TRBD1
CDR3nt: TGTGCCAGCAGTACGGACAGGGCACGACAGCCCCAGCATTTT
CDR3aa: CASSTDRARQPQHF

v_gene: TRBV10-3
j_gene: TRBJ2-6
abundance: few
d_gene: TRBD2
CDR3nt: TGTGCCAGCAGAGAGGGAGGGTCTGGGGCCAACGTCCTGACTTTC
CDR3aa: CASREGGSGANVLTF

v_gene: TRBV9
j_gene: TRBJ2-1
abundance: few
d_gene: NA
CDR3nt: TGTGCCAGCAGCGTCCTAGCTTGGGGGGCCTACAATGAGCAGTTCTTC
CDR3aa: CASSVLAWGAYNEQFF

v_gene: TRBV6-8
j_gene: TRBJ2-2
abundance: NA
d_gene: TRBD2
CDR3nt: TGTGCCACCTGGACTAGCGGGACGGGTCGGGTCGGGGAGCTGTTTTTT
CDR3aa: CATWTSGTGRVGELFF